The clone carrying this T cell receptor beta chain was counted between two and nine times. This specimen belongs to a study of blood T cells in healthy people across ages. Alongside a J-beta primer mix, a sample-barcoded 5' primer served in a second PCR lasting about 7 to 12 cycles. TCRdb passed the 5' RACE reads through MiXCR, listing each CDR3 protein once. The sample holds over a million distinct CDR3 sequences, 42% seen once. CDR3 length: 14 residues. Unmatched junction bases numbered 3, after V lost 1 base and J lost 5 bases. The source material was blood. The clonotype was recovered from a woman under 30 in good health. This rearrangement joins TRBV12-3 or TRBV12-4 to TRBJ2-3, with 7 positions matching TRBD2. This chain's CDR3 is CASSLVREEDTQYF. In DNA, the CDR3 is TGTGCCAGCAGTTTAGTACGGGAGGAAGATACGCAGTATTTT.